This is a list of T cell receptor beta chains from one sample in a study of T cells in Graves' hyperthyroidism and ophthalmopathy. TCRdb redid the calling of the multiplex PCR reads with MiXCR, one entry per CDR3 protein. The sample lists fewer than 750,000 distinct CDR3 sequences; around 13% were seen once. Sequenced: blood. These receptors were collected from a woman between 45 and 65 years old with Graves' ophthalmopathy. CDR3s include the opening cysteine and the closing phenylalanine or tryptophan. A row's size may be missing; if present it is once, few, many or a size class.

CDR3aa	abundance	j_gene	v_gene
CASSDRETNEKLFF	NA	TRBJ1-4	TRBV25-1
CASSSGSNYYEQYF	NA	TRBJ2-7	TRBV9
CASRSLPHEQFF	many	TRBJ2-1	TRBV7-9
CASSNRDRDTGELFF	few	TRBJ2-2	TRBV7-6
CASSQISGNTIYF	many	TRBJ1-3	TRBV3-1
CASSPIWTSGRALVDTQYF	NA	TRBJ2-3	TRBV7-9
CASSLTSPGAYNEQFF	many	TRBJ2-1	TRBV5-1
CASYQPGAGYNSPLHF	NA	TRBJ1-6	TRBV27
CASSLGRLAGGPLLYNEQFF	many	TRBJ2-1	TRBV12-3/TRBV12-4
CASSPWTGETDTQYF	NA	TRBJ2-3	TRBV5-6
CASKTGGSSYEQYF	NA	TRBJ2-7	TRBV2
CASRDQFTTMDGYTF	many	TRBJ1-2	TRBV5-1